This T cell receptor (beta chain) was obtained from a study of post-analysis software for immune sequencing data. V lost 6 bases, J lost 7 bases, and 18 bases lay in between. The length of the CDR3 is 14 residues. Germline V lookup: CDR1 MNHNY, CDR2 SVGAGI (reference sequence). Note on this clonotype: Its antigen remains unidentified.

Whole-study results and caveats: A few TRBV segments appeared more often in patients than in controls, and TRBV5-6, TRBV5-1 and TRBV20-1 were among these.

Libraries were made from TCR beta cDNA, and they carried unique molecular identifiers. Using its own MiXCR run on the PCR reads, TCRdb lists one record per CDR3 protein. The sample has around 770,000 distinct CDR3 sequences, under 60% seen once. Sample: blood. The source of this sequence is a girl under 18 with multiple sclerosis. V usage is TRBV6-6 and J usage is TRBJ1-2; D not resolved. As DNA, the CDR3 is TGTGCCAGCAGCCCCGCCGGGGAGGCGGGTGGCTACACCTTC. Residues: CASSPAGEAGGYTF.